This T cell receptor (beta chain) was profiled in a study of metastatic and nonmetastatic thyroid tumors. Study-level information: Both malignant and benign thyroid patients supplied peripheral blood and tumor or nodule tissue samples, across which the repertoires of these patients were then compared. The study, taken as a whole, reports: Versus benign nodules, malignant thyroid tumors reportedly had significantly higher TCR beta diversity, in blood and tumor.

Not a single patient had been given any form of treatment at any point before undergoing thyroid surgery. CDR1 and CDR2 (germline): ENHRY, SYGVKD. CDR3 length equals 15 residues. The V gene end was trimmed by 0 bases and the J gene end by 3 bases; junction bases not matched to a gene: 2. In the source study's methods: In papillary thyroid cancer, a distant-metastasis classifier was built using CDR3 differences across clinicopathological groups. TCRdb re-called clones via MiXCR from the PCR reads. These V and J calls originate from TCRdb's pipeline instead of the authors' own analysis. The sample gives under 60,000 clones, roughly a fifth of which show up once; approximately 3.6% is in the top ten. In the case of this clone: As yet, its antigen is unknown.

The rearrangement links TRBV10-3 to TRBJ1-5; 7 positions match TRBD1. This TCR derives from a male donor with papillary thyroid cancer or a benign thyroid nodule (not recorded which). Some clones in this sample may be carry-over from other donors' samples. The sample comprised blood. The CDR3: CAISESGTVNQPQHF. The CDR3 nucleotides read TGTGCCATCAGTGAGTCAGGGACAGTCAATCAGCCCCAGCATTTT.